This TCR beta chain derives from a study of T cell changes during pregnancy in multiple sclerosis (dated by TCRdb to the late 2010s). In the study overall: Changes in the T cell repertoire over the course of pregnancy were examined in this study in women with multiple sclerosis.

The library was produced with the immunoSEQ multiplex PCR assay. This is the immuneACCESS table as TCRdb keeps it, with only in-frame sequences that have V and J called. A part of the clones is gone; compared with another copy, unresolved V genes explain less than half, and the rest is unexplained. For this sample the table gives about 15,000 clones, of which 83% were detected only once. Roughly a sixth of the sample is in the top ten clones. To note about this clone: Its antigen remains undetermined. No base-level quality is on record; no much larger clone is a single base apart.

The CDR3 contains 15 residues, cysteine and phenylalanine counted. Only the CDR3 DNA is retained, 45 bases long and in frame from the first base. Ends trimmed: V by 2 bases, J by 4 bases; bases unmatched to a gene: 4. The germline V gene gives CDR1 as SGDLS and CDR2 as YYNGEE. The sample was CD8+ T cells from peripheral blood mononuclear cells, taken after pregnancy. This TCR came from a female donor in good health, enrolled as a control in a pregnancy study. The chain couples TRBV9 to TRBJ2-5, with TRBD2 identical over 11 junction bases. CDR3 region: CASSVSGGAAETQYF. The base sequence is TGTGCCAGCAGCGTTAGCGGGGGGGCGGCAGAGACCCAGTACTTC. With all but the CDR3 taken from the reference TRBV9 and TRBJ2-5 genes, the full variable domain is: DSGVTQTPKHLITATGQRVTLRCSPRSGDLSVYWYQQSLDQGLQFLIQYYNGEERAKGNILERFSAQQFPDLHSELNLSSLELGDSALYFCASSVSGGAAETQYFGPGTRLLVL.